This TCR beta chain was found in a study of OX40 agonist ivuxolimab in advanced cancers. CDR1 and CDR2 from the germline V gene are SGDLS and YYNGEE. Between the trimmed V and J ends, which lost 0 bases and 4 bases, there was a span of 11 bases. The CDR3 loop spans 15 amino acids. The assay was immunoSEQ multiplex PCR, and TCRdb's table has in-frame clones only and misses some. The sample yields roughly 40,000 clones, roughly 90% seen once. The rearrangement links TRBV9 to TRBJ1-3; unclear D gene. The sample in question was CD4+ or CD8+ T cells sorted from blood, obtained in a trial of the OX40 agonist ivuxolimab. This TCR came from an adult with an advanced solid tumor such as melanoma, head and neck, liver or kidney cancer. CDR3 protein: CASSVDGGGGNTIYF. As DNA, the CDR3 is TGTGCCAGCAGCGTAGACGGCGGAGGAGGAAACACCATATATTTT.